The 25 T cell receptor beta chains reported below all come from one sample, sequenced in a study of metastatic and nonmetastatic thyroid tumors. Thyroid surgery took place with no prior treatment in any patient. TCRdb redid the clone calls on the PCR reads using MiXCR. The table shows fewer than 15,000 clones, with around 30% occurring only once. Sequenced material: tumor tissue. These TCRs come from a female donor with papillary thyroid cancer or a benign thyroid nodule (not recorded which). Some clones in this sample may be carry-over from other donors' samples.

This chain joins TRBV4-1 and TRBJ1-3; D unclear. The CDR3 is 13 amino acids. Germline V lookup: CDR1 MGHRA, CDR2 YSYEKL. V lost 0 bases and J 4 bases, leaving 4 bases between the germline ends. CDR3 nucleotide sequence: TGCGCCAGCAGCCAAGAGTCCGGAAACACCATATATTTT. Its protein product is CASSQESGNTIYF.

This clone was observed a few times. CDR3 coding DNA: TGTGCCAGCAGCCCCAGGGGTTCACCCCTCCACTTT. Its protein is CASSPRGSPLHF. V usage is TRBV13 and J usage is TRBJ1-6; a weak D match, TRBD1 (6 bases). Trimming shortened V by 5 bases and J by 9 bases, and 8 bases separated the two germline ends. The length of the CDR3 is 12 residues. CDR1 and CDR2 (germline): PRHDT, FYEKMQ (reference sequence).

Relative to its sample, this clone is medium-sized (0.01 to 0.1%). The gene calls are TRBV28 and TRBJ1-2; D is undetermined. Looked up from germline, CDR1 is MDHEN and CDR2 is SYDVKM. The CDR3 totals 15 residues. The germline V and J ends were trimmed by 2 bases and 6 bases, with 16 bases remaining between them. CDR3 residues: CASSLIRFGLDGYTF. In DNA, the CDR3 is TGTGCCAGCAGTTTAATCCGATTTGGACTGGATGGCTACACCTTC.

This clone has at least ten counts. A read error is possible here, since a much larger clone lies one base away. The CDR3 does not end in the conserved phenylalanine or tryptophan, so this is likely a read error. J is TRBJ2-1 and V is TRBV6-4, with D possibly being TRBD2 (6 bases). The V end was cut by 6 bases, the J end by 3 bases, with 15 bases between. The CDR3 contains 15 residues. Per germline, CDR1 MRHNA and CDR2 SNTAGT. This CDR3 is CASSEGLANYNEQFL. The CDR3 DNA is TGTGCCAGCAGCGAGGGACTGGCTAACTACAATGAGCAGTTCCTC.

This clone has ten or more counts. Other DNA sequences of this sample code for an identical CDR3. The chain employs TRBV9 and TRBJ2-7; 10 positions agree with TRBD2. From germline, CDR1 is SGDLS and CDR2 YYNGEE. Losses at the gene ends were 2 bases for V and 4 bases for J; bases not matched to a gene: 9. This CDR3 comprises 16 residues. This chain's CDR3 is CASSVGPSGSRYEQYF. In nucleotides, the CDR3 is TGTGCCAGCAGCGTGGGCCCTAGCGGGAGCAGGTACGAGCAGTACTTC.

In its sample, this clone is medium-sized. This rearrangement joins TRBV6-1 to TRBJ2-7; D gene unclear. The CDR3 length is 12 residues. Germline V gene data show CDR1 as MNHNS and CDR2 as SASEGT. Between the trimmed V and J ends, which lost 6 bases and 9 bases, there was a span of 15 bases. Here the CDR3 reads CASSPSSGGQYF. The CDR3 DNA follows: TGTGCCAGCAGCCCCTCTTCTGGCGGGCAGTACTTC.

This clone was found many times. This chain joins TRBV11-1 and TRBJ2-3; the D gene could be TRBD1 or TRBD2 (5 bases each). This CDR3 is 15 amino acids long. Deletions cut 7 bases from V and 3 bases from J, with 17 bases between. Germline lookup yields CDR1 SGHAT and CDR2 FQDESV (reference sequence). The CDR3 loop reads CASNPRGEGTDTQYF. In nucleotides, the CDR3 is TGTGCCAGCAACCCACGGGGCGAGGGAACAGATACGCAGTATTTT.

This clone was detected ten times or more. The chain is built from TRBV11-2 and TRBJ2-1; 7 nucleotides agree with TRBD2. Germline-derived CDR1 and CDR2 are SGHAT and FQNNGV. After removal of 1 base from V and 5 bases from J, the junction contained 11 bases not matched to a gene. This CDR3 spans 17 amino acids. CDR3 nucleotides: TGTGCCAGCAGCTTAGGAGGGGCCGGGACTATTGACAATGAGCAGTTCTTC. Its protein product is CASSLGGAGTIDNEQFF.

V gene TRBV20-1 combines with J gene TRBJ2-7; D unresolved. The germline V gene has CDR1 DFQATT and CDR2 SNEGSKA (reference sequence). CDR3 size: 12 residues. Trimming shortened V by 2 bases and J by 4 bases, and 9 bases separated the two germline ends. The CDR3 DNA reads as TGCAGTGCTAGATTTTCCGGTTACGAGCAGTACTTC. Amino acids: CSARFSGYEQYF.

The CDR3 bases are TGTGCCAGCAGCTTAGCGCGGGGCAGGGAACATAACTATGGCTACACCTTC. It is translated as CASSLARGREHNYGYTF. V usage is TRBV7-8 and J usage is TRBJ1-2; D might be TRBD1 (5 bases). The CDR3 contains 17 residues. Trimming left V 0 bases short and J 1 base short, with 15 bases between. Germline loops: CDR1 SGHVS, CDR2 FQNEAQ.

This clone is categorized as medium-sized. The chain recombines TRBV6-1 with TRBJ1-4; tentatively, D is TRBD1 (5 bases). In germline, CDR1 is MNHNS, CDR2 SASEGT. The CDR3 is 14 residues long. The V and J ends lost 5 bases and 8 bases respectively, with 15 bases between them. Written as DNA, the CDR3 is TGTGCCAGCAGTCCCAGGGACGGAAGGGAAAAACTGTTTTTT. Residues: CASSPRDGREKLFF.

The chain combines TRBV6-1 with TRBJ2-3; D is uncertain. CDR1 is MNHNS and CDR2 is SASEGT in the germline V gene. Trimming stripped 1 base from V and 2 bases from J, with 4 bases between. The CDR3 has 13 amino acids. The CDR3, as DNA: TGTGCCAGCAGTGAAGGGAACACAGATACGCAGTATTTT. Its protein is CASSEGNTDTQYF.

This clone was picked up many times. V gene TRBV5-6 combines with J gene TRBJ2-1; D is possibly TRBD1 or TRBD2 (5 bases each). V lost 5 bases and J lost 8, with 20 bases in between. CDR3 size: 15 residues. Germline V CDR1 and CDR2: SGHDT, YYEEEE. In DNA, the CDR3 is TGTGCCAGCAGGTCGAGGGGTGACCCCGGGGATGAGCAGTTCTTC. Protein: CASRSRGDPGDEQFF.

About this clone itself: A junction boundary mismatches the germline segment, possibly from a read error. The V call is TRBV12-3 or TRBV12-4, the J call TRBJ1-2; D gene ambiguous. The CDR3 has 16 residues. The CDR3 loop is CASSRTTLSTKYGYTF. The DNA for the CDR3 is TGTGCCAGCAGTCGCACAACCCTATCCACTAAATATGGCTACACCTTC.

The chain couples TRBV7-6 to TRBJ1-2; TRBD1 matches 7 bases. CDR1 SGHVS and CDR2 FNYEAQ come from the germline V gene. V dropped 5 bases and J dropped 3; count of bases not matched to a gene: 15. The length of the CDR3 is 17 residues. The CDR3 nucleotides read TGTGCCAGCAGCAGTAGGGGGCGCGCAGCGGCGGACTATGGCTACACCTTC. As protein: CASSSRGRAAADYGYTF.

This clone ranks as medium-sized. The chain couples TRBV5-1 to TRBJ2-7; the match to TRBD2 covers 8 bases. With V trimmed by 2 bases and J by 4 bases, 8 bases remained unmatched. In germline, CDR1 is SGHRS, CDR2 YFSETQ. There are 15 residues in the CDR3. CDR3 region: CASSFPGLGVYEQYF. DNA of the CDR3: TGCGCCAGCAGCTTCCCGGGACTAGGCGTTTACGAGCAGTACTTC.

This clone was seen many times. The chain is built from TRBV11-3 and TRBJ2-2; D might be TRBD1 (5 bases). V was clipped by 6 bases and J by 7 bases, with 12 bases between them. Germline V CDR1 and CDR2: SGHNT, YENEEA. The CDR3 length is 13 residues. CDR3 coding DNA: TGTGCCAGCAGTCCTAGGGGAAACGGGGAGCTGTTTTTT. This codes for CASSPRGNGELFF.

This clone was recorded a few times. A much larger clone differs by one base, so this may be a read error. The gene calls are TRBV19 and TRBJ2-1; D tentatively reads TRBD1 or TRBD2 (5 bases each). Germline values: CDR1 LNHDA, CDR2 SQIVND (reference sequence). The CDR3 has 16 residues. V was clipped by 3 bases and J by 5 bases, with 17 bases between them. For the CDR3, the DNA is TGTGCCAGTAGTATCTCCGGGACGGGGATCCACAATGAGCAGTTCTTC. Its translation: CASSISGTGIHNEQFF.

Within the sample, this clone is medium-sized (0.01 to 0.1%). The chain combines TRBV20-1 with TRBJ1-5; 8 bases align to TRBD1. J gave up 3 bases and V 0 bases, and 7 bases lay outside the gene matches. There are 16 residues in the CDR3. In germline, CDR1 is DFQATT, CDR2 SNEGSKA (reference sequence). The CDR3 DNA is TGCAGTGCTAGAGATCCCAGACAGGGGACCAATCAGCCCCAGCATTTT. This encodes CSARDPRQGTNQPQHF.

The rearrangement joins TRBV12-3 or TRBV12-4 to TRBJ1-2, with 7 bases fitting TRBD1. V shed 6 bases and J 7 bases; nucleotides not matched to a gene: 11. CDR3 size: 14 residues. DNA of the CDR3: TGTGCCAGCAGGCCGGGACAGAGAATGGTTGGCTACACCTTC. This codes for CASRPGQRMVGYTF.

Concerning this clone itself: Compared with germline, one end of the junction differs, possibly owing to a read error. This rearrangement joins TRBV27 to TRBJ2-2, with D tentatively TRBD2 (5 bases). The germline CDR1 and CDR2 sequences are MNHEY and SMNVEV (reference sequence). The CDR3 totals 14 residues. The CDR3 nucleotides are TGTGCCAGCAGTGAGTCCTCGAACACCGGGGATCTGTTTTTT. Protein: CASSESSNTGDLFF.

The chain combines TRBV20-1 with TRBJ2-7; 8 bases map to TRBD1. There are 14 residues in the CDR3. V dropped 5 bases and J dropped 2; count of bases not matched to a gene: 8. Germline V gene lookup returns CDR1 DFQATT and CDR2 SNEGSKA (reference sequence). As DNA, the CDR3 is TGCAGTGCTGAACGACAGGGGAGGACCTACGAGCAGTACTTC. Translating it yields CSAERQGRTYEQYF.

This clone was counted a single time. The gene calls are TRBV7-2 and TRBJ2-5, with TRBD2 matching 8 bases. The germline V gene encodes CDR1 SGHTA and CDR2 FQGNSA. The J segment lost 4 bases and the V segment lost 5 bases, leaving 6 bases of the junction unmatched. The CDR3 spans 14 residues. The CDR3 sequence: CASSLPGGRETQYF. The CDR3 bases are TGTGCCAGCAGCCTCCCGGGGGGGAGAGAGACCCAGTACTTC. Drawing the rest from reference TRBV7-2 and TRBJ2-5, the complete variable domain is GAGVSQSPSNKVTEKGKDVELRCDPISGHTALYWYRQSLGQGLEFLIYFQGNSAPDKSGLPSDRFSAERTGGSVSTLTIQRTQQEDSAVYLCASSLPGGRETQYFGPGTRLLVL.

The table lists this clone with a few counts. The chain recombines TRBV6-4 with TRBJ2-2; 12 bases fit TRBD2. The length of the CDR3 is 15 residues. Germline V CDR1 and CDR2: MRHNA, SNTAGT. V lost 3 bases, J lost 6 bases, and 2 bases stayed unmatched. The CDR3: CASSETSGSAGELFF. CDR3 coding DNA: TGTGCCAGCAGTGAGACTAGCGGGAGCGCCGGGGAGCTGTTTTTT.

This chain connects TRBV20-1 to TRBJ2-7; 10 positions match TRBD1. This CDR3 comprises 15 residues. Germline lookup yields CDR1 DFQATT and CDR2 SNEGSKA (reference sequence). V was clipped by 5 bases and J by 0 bases; unmatched bases: 7. The CDR3 nucleotides read TGCAGTGCTTCCGGGACAGGGGCGACCTCCTACGAGCAGTACTTC. It is translated as CSASGTGATSYEQYF.